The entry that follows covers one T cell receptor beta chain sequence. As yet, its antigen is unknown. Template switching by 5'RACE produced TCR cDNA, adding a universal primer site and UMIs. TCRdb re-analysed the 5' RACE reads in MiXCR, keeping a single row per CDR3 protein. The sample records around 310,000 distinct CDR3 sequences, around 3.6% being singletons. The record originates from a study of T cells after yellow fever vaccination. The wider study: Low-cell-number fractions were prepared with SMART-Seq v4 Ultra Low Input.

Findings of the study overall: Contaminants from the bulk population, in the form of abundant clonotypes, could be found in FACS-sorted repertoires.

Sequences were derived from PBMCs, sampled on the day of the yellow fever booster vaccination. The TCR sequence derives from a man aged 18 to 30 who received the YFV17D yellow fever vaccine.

The CDR3 DNA reads TGCGCCAGCAGCTCCGGGACGACCAATGTCAACACCATATATTTT. This sequence encodes CASSSGTTNVNTIYF. V usage is TRBV5-1 and J usage is TRBJ1-3; possible D gene TRBD1, 5 bases. The CDR3 has 15 amino acids. Germline V CDR1 and CDR2: SGHRS, YFSETQ. Trimming stripped 3 bases from V and 7 bases from J, with 17 bases between.